The next 8 T cell receptor beta chains were all read from a single sample in a study of T cell clonotyping in hematopoietic cell transplantation. The repertoire was sequenced with immunoSEQ multiplex PCR; TCRdb's copy has only in-frame clones and lacks some. The table shows about 12,000 clones, with about nine tenths occurring only once. The sample consisted of PBMCs, taken 100 days after allogeneic stem cell transplant. The receptor set was obtained from a female patient aged 45 to 65 who had an allogeneic stem cell transplant from an unrelated donor, so the T cells may come from the graft donor. Some clones in this sample may be carry-over from other donors' samples.

The genes are TRBV2 and TRBJ2-3, with D tentatively TRBD1 or TRBD2 (5 bases each). CDR3 length equals 13 residues. Deletions cut 8 bases from V and 2 bases from J, with 11 bases between. The germline CDR1 and CDR2 sequences are SNHLY and FYNNEI. The CDR3 DNA sequence: TGTGCCAGCCCGGGACCTAACACAGATACGCAGTATTTT. Its translation is CASPGPNTDTQYF.

V is TRBV6-5 and J is TRBJ1-2; no reliable D call. CDR3 length: 13 amino acids. Trimming shortened V by 2 bases and J by 2 bases, and 6 bases separated the two germline ends. CDR1 is MNHEY, CDR2 SVGAGI, per germline. CDR3: CASSYGLNYGYTF. In DNA, the CDR3 is TGTGCCAGCAGTTACGGATTGAACTATGGCTACACCTTC.

The rearrangement uses TRBV5-1 and TRBJ2-1, with 10 positions matching TRBD2. Unmatched junction bases numbered 14, after V lost 7 bases and J lost 1 base. The CDR3 is 18 amino acids. Germline V gene data show CDR1 as SGHRS and CDR2 as YFSETQ. CDR3 nucleotides: TGCGCCAGCTGCCCGCGGCTAGCGGGAGTTCGGTCCTACAATGAGCAGTTCTTC. It is translated as CASCPRLAGVRSYNEQFF.

The chain carries TRBV7-9 and TRBJ1-5; the D is unclear. Trimming stripped 0 bases from V and 7 bases from J, with 4 bases between. This CDR3 contains 12 residues. CDR1 and CDR2 from the germline V gene are SEHNR and FQNEAQ (reference sequence). The DNA for the CDR3 is TGTGCCAGCAGCTTAGCGAACCAGCCCCAGCATTTT. Translation: CASSLANQPQHF.

The chain recombines TRBV29-1 with TRBJ2-7; no clear D. This CDR3 contains 12 residues. Trimming removed 0 bases at V and 3 bases at J, with 6 bases between. The germline CDR1 and CDR2 sequences are SQVTM and ANQGSEA. CDR3 nucleotide sequence: TGCAGCGTTGAAGATTTGGACTACGAGCAGTACTTC. Translated: CSVEDLDYEQYF.

CDR3 in amino acids: CASSSQTGTNYGYTF. For the CDR3, the DNA is TGTGCCAGTAGTTCTCAGACAGGTACCAACTATGGCTACACCTTC. V and J are TRBV19 and TRBJ1-2, with D tentatively TRBD1 (6 bases). The V and J ends lost 5 bases and 2 bases respectively, with 15 bases between them. Per the germline V gene, CDR1 is LNHDA and CDR2 is SQIVND (reference sequence). The CDR3 is made up of 15 amino acids.

This chain links TRBV6-5 with TRBJ1-4, with D perhaps TRBD1 (6 bases). CDR1 MNHEY and CDR2 SVGAGI come from the germline V gene. This CDR3 is built from 15 residues. Trimming left V 2 bases short and J 7 bases short, with 14 bases between. CDR3 protein: CASSYKPRGGEKLFF. For the CDR3, the DNA is TGTGCCAGCAGTTACAAACCCAGGGGAGGTGAAAAACTGTTTTTT.

This clone has a single count. J is TRBJ2-1 and V is TRBV7-9; TRBD2 aligns across 7 bases. V was clipped by 2 bases and J by 8 bases; unmatched bases: 9. CDR1 SEHNR and CDR2 FQNEAQ come from the germline V gene (reference sequence). This CDR3 has 15 residues. This CDR3 is CASSLSPTSADEQFF. The CDR3 bases are TGTGCCAGCAGCTTATCCCCTACTAGCGCAGATGAGCAGTTCTTC.